This TCR beta chain emerged from a study of CD8+CD57+ T cells in acquired aplastic anemia. Looking at the study overall: Sorted CD4+ plus CD8+ cells gave DNA averaging approximately 3.2 ug.

Ten or more counts support this clonotype. The antigen is unknown. The CDR3 is 14 residues long. The germline V gene encodes CDR1 MNHNS and CDR2 SASEGT. The germline V and J ends were trimmed by 8 bases and 7 bases, with 17 bases remaining between them. The template for TCR beta VDJ and CDR3 sequence profiling was genomic DNA. TCRdb reprocessed the reads via MiXCR and lists one record per CDR3 protein. The sample has around 140,000 distinct CDR3 sequences; less than 45% are singletons. Study-wide points: Between the patient and control groups, CD8+ Simpson's diversity did not differ significantly. Patients and controls had in common approximately 29 CD8+ CDR3 sequences.

V usage is TRBV6-1 and J usage is TRBJ1-4, with D maybe TRBD1 (6 bases). Sequenced input: sorted CD4+, CD8+, or CD8+CD57+ T cells (not recorded which) from PBMCs. This TCR came from a human donor in good health, serving as a control. CDR3: CASRVRGRGEKLFF. DNA of the CDR3: TGTGCCAGCCGAGTAAGGGGCAGGGGTGAAAAACTGTTTTTT.